Included here is one T cell receptor beta chain sequence, with context. V was clipped by 1 base and J by 3 bases; unmatched bases: 3. Germline CDR1 reads SGHTA; CDR2 reads FQGNSA. The CDR3 has 15 residues. The table came from immunoSEQ multiplex PCR; TCRdb's copy has only in-frame clones and leaves some out. The sample has some 6,000 clones, over 60% seen once; the top ten hold approximately 6%. This specimen comes from a study of tumor-infiltrating lymphocytes in localized non-small cell lung cancer. The sample taken for sequencing was lung tumor tissue. The chain recombines TRBV7-2 with TRBJ2-5; 9 positions agree with TRBD2. The clonotype was recovered from a human donor with non-small cell lung cancer. CDR3 nucleotide sequence: TGTGCCAGCAGCTTAGATGGGACTAGCAAAGAGACCCAGTACTTC. Encoded protein: CASSLDGTSKETQYF.